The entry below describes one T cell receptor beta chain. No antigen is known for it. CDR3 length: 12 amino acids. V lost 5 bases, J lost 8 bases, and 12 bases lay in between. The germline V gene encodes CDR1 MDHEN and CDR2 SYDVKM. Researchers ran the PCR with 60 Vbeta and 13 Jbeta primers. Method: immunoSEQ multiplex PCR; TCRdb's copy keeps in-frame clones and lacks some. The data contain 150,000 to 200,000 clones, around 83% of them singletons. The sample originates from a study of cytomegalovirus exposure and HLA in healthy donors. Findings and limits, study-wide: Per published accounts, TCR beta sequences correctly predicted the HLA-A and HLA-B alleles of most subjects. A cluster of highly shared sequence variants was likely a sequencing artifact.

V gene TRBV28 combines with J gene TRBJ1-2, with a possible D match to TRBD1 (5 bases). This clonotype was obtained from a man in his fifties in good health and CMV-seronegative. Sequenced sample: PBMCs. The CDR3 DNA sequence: TGTGCCAGCAGTCCCCGCAGGGTAGGCTACACCTTC. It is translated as CASSPRRVGYTF.